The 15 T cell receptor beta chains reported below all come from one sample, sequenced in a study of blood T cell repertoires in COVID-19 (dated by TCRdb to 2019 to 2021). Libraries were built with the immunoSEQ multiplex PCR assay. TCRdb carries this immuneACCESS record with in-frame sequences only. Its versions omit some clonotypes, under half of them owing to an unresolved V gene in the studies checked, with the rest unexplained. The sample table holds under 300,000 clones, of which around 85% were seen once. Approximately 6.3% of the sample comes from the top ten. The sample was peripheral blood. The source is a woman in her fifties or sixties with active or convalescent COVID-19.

CDR3 residues: CASSLPSGTGNSGNTIYF. CDR3 DNA: TGTGCCAGCAGCCTCCCCTCGGGGACAGGAAACTCTGGAAACACCATATATTTT. The rearrangement links TRBV7-9 to TRBJ1-3, with TRBD1 matching 8 bases. Germline CDR1 and CDR2: SEHNR and FQNEAQ (reference sequence). The CDR3 covers 18 residues. J lost 0 bases, V lost 5 bases, and 12 bases had no gene match.

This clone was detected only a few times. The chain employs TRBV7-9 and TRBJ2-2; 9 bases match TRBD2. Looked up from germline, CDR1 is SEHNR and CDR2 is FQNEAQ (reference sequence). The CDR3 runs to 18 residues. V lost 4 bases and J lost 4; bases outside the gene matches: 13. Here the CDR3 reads CASSSGGKTSGGTGELFF. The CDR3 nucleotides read TGTGCCAGCAGCTCAGGGGGAAAGACTAGCGGAGGCACCGGGGAGCTGTTTTTT.

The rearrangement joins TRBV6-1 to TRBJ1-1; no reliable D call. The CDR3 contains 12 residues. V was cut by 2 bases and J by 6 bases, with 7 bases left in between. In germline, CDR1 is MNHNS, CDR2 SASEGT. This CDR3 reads CASSETTPEAFF. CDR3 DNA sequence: TGTGCCAGCAGTGAAACCACACCTGAAGCTTTCTTT.

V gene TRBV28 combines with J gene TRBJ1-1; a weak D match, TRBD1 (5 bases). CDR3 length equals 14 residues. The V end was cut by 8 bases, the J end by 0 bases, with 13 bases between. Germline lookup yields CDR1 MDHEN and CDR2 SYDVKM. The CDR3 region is CASQRGEMNTEAFF. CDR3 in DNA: TGTGCCAGCCAGCGGGGGGAGATGAACACTGAAGCTTTCTTT.

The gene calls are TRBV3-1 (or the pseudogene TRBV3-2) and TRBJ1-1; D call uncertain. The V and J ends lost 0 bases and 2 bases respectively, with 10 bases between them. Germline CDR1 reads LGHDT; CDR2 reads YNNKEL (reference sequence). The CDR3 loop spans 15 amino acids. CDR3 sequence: CASSQDSVINTEAFF. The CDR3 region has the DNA TGTGCCAGCAGCCAAGATTCAGTTATCAACACTGAAGCTTTCTTT.

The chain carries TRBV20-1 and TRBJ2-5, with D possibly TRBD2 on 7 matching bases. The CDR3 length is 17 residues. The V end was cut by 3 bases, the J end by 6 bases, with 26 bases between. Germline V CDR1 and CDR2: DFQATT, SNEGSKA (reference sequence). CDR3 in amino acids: CSASWGGPVGGGKTQYF. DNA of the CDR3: TGCAGTGCTAGTTGGGGGGGCCCCGTGGGGGGTGGAAAGACCCAGTACTTC.

The CDR3 sequence: CASSLVLAGGGEQFF. The DNA for the CDR3 is TGCGCCAGCAGCTTGGTACTAGCGGGAGGAGGTGAGCAGTTCTTC. The rearrangement links TRBV5-1 to TRBJ2-1; 12 bases match TRBD2. CDR1 and CDR2 (germline): SGHRS, YFSETQ. J lost 9 bases, V lost 0 bases, and 4 bases had no gene match. The CDR3 has 15 residues.

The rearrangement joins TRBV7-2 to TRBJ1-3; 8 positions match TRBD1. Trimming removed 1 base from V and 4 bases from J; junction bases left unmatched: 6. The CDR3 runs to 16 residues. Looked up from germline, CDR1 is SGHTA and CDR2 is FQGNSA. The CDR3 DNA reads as TGTGCCAGCAGCTTAGGCCGGACAGGGTACGGAAACACCATATATTTT. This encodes CASSLGRTGYGNTIYF. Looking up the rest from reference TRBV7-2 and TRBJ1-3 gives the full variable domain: GAGVSQSPSNKVTEKGKDVELRCDPISGHTALYWYRQSLGQGLEFLIYFQGNSAPDKSGLPSDRFSAERTGGSVSTLTIQRTQQEDSAVYLCASSLGRTGYGNTIYFGEGSWLTVV.

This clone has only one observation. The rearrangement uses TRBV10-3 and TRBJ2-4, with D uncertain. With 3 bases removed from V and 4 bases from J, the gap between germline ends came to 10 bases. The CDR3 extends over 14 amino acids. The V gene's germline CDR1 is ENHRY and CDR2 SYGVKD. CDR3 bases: TGTGCCATCAGTGAATGGCAGGATAAAAACATTCAGTACTTC. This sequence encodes CAISEWQDKNIQYF.

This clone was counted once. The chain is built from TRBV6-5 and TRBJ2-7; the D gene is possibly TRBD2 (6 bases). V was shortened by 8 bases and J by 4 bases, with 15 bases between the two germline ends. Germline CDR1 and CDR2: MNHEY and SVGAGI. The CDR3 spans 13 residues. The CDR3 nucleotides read TGTGCCAGCGGTCGGTCGGGAGCTTACGAGCAGTACTTC. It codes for CASGRSGAYEQYF.

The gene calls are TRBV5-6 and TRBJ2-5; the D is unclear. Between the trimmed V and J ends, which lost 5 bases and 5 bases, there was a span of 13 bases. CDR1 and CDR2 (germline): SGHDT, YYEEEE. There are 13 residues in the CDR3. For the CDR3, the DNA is TGTGCCAGCAGAAGGCAGGTTGGGGAGACCCAGTACTTC. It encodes CASRRQVGETQYF.

CDR3 bases: TGCGCCAGCAGCTCAAGGCTCGGGAACAGGGCTTCCTACGAGCAGTACTTC. Its translation is CASSSRLGNRASYEQYF. The genes are TRBV4-1 and TRBJ2-7; maybe TRBD1 (6 bases). V was cut by 5 bases and J by 1 base, with 21 bases left in between. Germline V gives CDR1 MGHRA, CDR2 YSYEKL. The CDR3 sequence is 17 residues long.

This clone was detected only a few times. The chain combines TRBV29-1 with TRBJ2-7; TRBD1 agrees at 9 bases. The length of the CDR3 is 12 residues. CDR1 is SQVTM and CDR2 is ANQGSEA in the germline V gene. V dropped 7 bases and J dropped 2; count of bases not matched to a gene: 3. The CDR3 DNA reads TGCAGCGCTTGGGACAGGGCCTACGAGCAGTACTTC. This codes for CSAWDRAYEQYF.

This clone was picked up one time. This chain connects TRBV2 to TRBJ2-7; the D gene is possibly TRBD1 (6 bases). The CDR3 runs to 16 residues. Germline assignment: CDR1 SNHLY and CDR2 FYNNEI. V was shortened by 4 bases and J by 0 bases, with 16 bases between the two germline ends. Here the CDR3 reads CASSVGAKQSSYEQYV. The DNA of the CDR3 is TGTGCCAGCAGTGTGGGGGCCAAACAGTCCTCCTACGAGCAGTACGTC.

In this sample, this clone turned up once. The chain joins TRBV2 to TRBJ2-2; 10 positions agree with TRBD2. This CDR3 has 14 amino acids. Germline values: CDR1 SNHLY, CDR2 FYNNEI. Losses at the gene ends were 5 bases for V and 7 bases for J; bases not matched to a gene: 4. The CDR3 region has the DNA TGTGCCAGCAGTATAGCGGGGGGAAGCGGGGAGCTGTTTTTT. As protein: CASSIAGGSGELFF. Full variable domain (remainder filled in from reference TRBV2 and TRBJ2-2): EPEVTQTPSHQVTQMGQEVILRCVPISNHLYFYWYRQILGQKVEFLVSFYNNEISEKSEIFDDQFSVERPDGSNFTLKIRSTKLEDSAMYFCASSIAGGSGELFFGEGSRLTVL.